This entry features one T cell receptor beta chain sequence. One Seattle source followed patients from active infection through their disease course. The data are from a study of blood T cell repertoires in COVID-19. Study-wide context: Whether acute or convalescent, the COVID-19 samples came from the United States, Italy and Spain. T cells, B-cell-depleted T cells, or PBMCs provided the cDNA or gDNA that served as material.

Original handling: Quantification of nucleated cells was approximated via reference gene primer amplification. The method was immunoSEQ multiplex PCR; TCRdb's version includes in-frame clones alone and lacks a portion of them. That table is the source of V, J and clone size, and D and trimming were worked out from the DNA. The sample records around 300,000 clones, 90% being singletons. Input material: peripheral blood. The clonotype was recovered from a woman in her fifties or sixties with COVID-19, enrolled during active disease.

The CDR3 reads CASSQERTGRSGANVLTF. DNA for the CDR3: TGCGCCAGCAGCCAAGAGCGAACAGGTCGCTCTGGGGCCAACGTCCTGACTTTC. The V call is TRBV4-1, the J call TRBJ2-6; a possible D gene is TRBD1 (5 bases). Trimming cost V 0 bases and J 0 bases, with 12 bases left between them. Germline CDR1 reads MGHRA; CDR2 reads YSYEKL. The length of the CDR3 is 18 residues.